This record looks at one T cell receptor beta chain sequence and its context. The clone's antigen remains unknown. Base-call qualities are not available, and no considerably larger clone is one nucleotide away. TCRbeta CDR3 regions were amplified from genomic DNA using the immunoSEQ Assay, a bias-controlled multiplex PCR. Under the source paper's analysis protocol: The number of nucleated cells in each sample was estimated by amplification of reference gene primers within the assay. Sequence reads were collapsed and filtered to measure the absolute abundance of every unique TCRbeta CDR3 rearrangement. Productive Simpson clonality was computed per sample as the square root of Simpson's diversity index over productive rearrangements. This is the immuneACCESS table as TCRdb keeps it, with only in-frame sequences that have V and J called. A part of the clones is gone; compared with another copy, unresolved V genes explain less than half, and the rest is unexplained. That table is the source of V, J and clone size, and D and trimming were worked out from the DNA. For this sample the table gives 170,000 or so clones, of which roughly 85% were detected only once. 6% to 6.5% of the sample comes from the top ten.

The sample comes from a study of blood T cell repertoires in COVID-19 (dated by TCRdb to between 2020 and 2021). About the study as a whole: The collaborator samples originated in the United States, Italy and Spain and spanned the acute and convalescent phases of COVID-19. The material from the prospective study consisted of cDNA or gDNA derived from T cells, B-cell-depleted T cells, or PBMCs. The dataset comprised deeply sampled blood TCRbeta repertoires from subjects exposed to, actively infected with, or recovered from COVID-19. The repertoires were released in a freely available public database intended as a resource for research on the immune response to SARS-CoV-2. Samples came from the ongoing ImmuneRACE study (first 160 participants) plus 1,254 subjects from 6 global collaborators. The sample metadata nearly always contained a de-identified subject ID, COVID-19 status, age in years and sex. Where HLA class I and class II types were available, the types were taken from metadata supplied by the sample provider, not from assay-based typing.

Study-wide findings and limitations: Clinical and demographic metadata were provided uncurated, with the amount varying by source and participant.

Participants in the prospective study were enrolled through a virtual design, were aged about 18 to 100 years, and lived in roughly 25 United States geographic areas. Cohort assignment in the prospective study relied on participant-reported clinical history from a screening survey and a study questionnaire. Recovered participants in ImmuneRACE Cohort 3 were defined as having two consecutive negative NP/OP PCR tests, clearance from a healthcare professional, or resolution of symptoms. Mobile phlebotomists in the prospective study collected whole blood, serum and a nasopharyngeal or oropharyngeal swab from every participant. Participants in the prospective study had the option to provide additional blood draws and questionnaires over a roughly 2-month period. Blood samples from the prospective study were shipped frozen or at room temperature prior to DNA extraction. From the germline V gene, CDR1 is KGHSH and CDR2 is LQKENI. Compared with germline, V lacks 4 bases and J lacks 1 base; bases without a gene match: 8. The cysteine opens and the phenylalanine closes a CDR3 of 16 amino acids. Of all the DNA, just the CDR3 is kept, 48 bases in frame from base 1.

The origin of this receptor is a man in his forties who had recovered from COVID-19. The rearranged chain carries TRBV18 and TRBJ1-1, and 8 junction bases match TRBD1. Sequencing was performed on PBMCs or T cells enriched from blood (not recorded which). The CDR3 in this case is CASSLYTGTGNTEAFF. In nucleotides, the sequence is TGTGCCAGCTCACTGTATACCGGGACAGGGAACACTGAAGCTTTCTTT.